This T cell receptor beta chain was documented in a study of response to subunit inactivated influenza vaccine. Study findings and constraints: The authors proposed limited new T cell recruitment per seasonal influenza vaccination.

TCRdb itself ran the RT-PCR reads through MiXCR, one entry per CDR3 protein. The sample has hundreds of thousands of distinct CDR3 sequences, approximately 14% seen once. Regarding this clonotype: The antigen is not known.

V shed 4 bases and J shed 1 base, with 10 bases lying between them. The germline V gene encodes CDR1 MNHEY and CDR2 SVGEGT. The CDR3 has 14 residues. This chain connects TRBV6-2 or TRBV6-3 to TRBJ1-1; D gene uncertain. The receptor's source is a man aged 50 to 59 who received an inactivated influenza vaccine. Sequenced here: PBMCs from blood, sampled roughly 13 days after vaccination. CDR3 bases: TGTGCCAGCAGTTGGGAACAACCGAACACTGAAGCTTTCTTT. It specifies CASSWEQPNTEAFF.